This T cell receptor beta chain was identified in a study of cytomegalovirus exposure and HLA in healthy donors (dated by TCRdb to the late 2010s). A note on the overall study: An earlier analysis of 587 of the donors reported 276 Gb of sequence data and some 110 million unique TCR beta sequences obtained from around 170 million T cells. An earlier analysis of approximately 630 of the donors applied high-throughput TCR beta sequencing to assess whether each TCR beta V gene segment acted as functional or pseudogenic. The T cell repertoires of 700 or so subjects were profiled by immunosequencing and related to cytomegalovirus serostatus. All discovery cohort repertoires had been generated on a single sequencing platform. In the later analysis, no new phenotypic data were used to find candidate immune exposures; instead, reliance was placed on TCR beta sequences and their occurrence across donors. Genome-wide SNP genotypes for about three fifths of the roughly 670 donors were used in a later genetic analysis, which treated that subset as a discovery cohort. Among roughly 400 genotyped donors of the cohort, an average of approximately 240,000 unique TCR beta nucleotide sequences was sequenced per donor, of which 15% to 20% were non-productive. Among the approximately 400 genotyped donors, around 79% belonged to the genetic ancestry cluster associated with self-reported Caucasian donors. Besides the first cohort of about 730 subjects, a separate validation cohort made up of 120 different subjects was used. HLA typing included class I and class II loci at four-digit resolution. A later analysis re-analyzed previously published TCR beta repertoires from several hundred donors and added high-resolution HLA genotyping to study TCR occurrence patterns. The number of donors typed differed by locus, with about 629-640 for A, B, C, DRB1 and DQB1, 522 for DQA1, about 610 for DPA1, and 472 for DPB1. Donor age, sex, ethnicity and CMV serostatus were collected together with the repertoire data. High-throughput TCR immunosequencing, statistical association of individual TCRs with disease status, and machine learning were combined to predict cytomegalovirus infection status. The study aimed to test whether signatures of past pathogen exposure could be identified by cataloging public T cell receptors. Four or five DR-DQ haplotypes were treated as single units for association and clustering because of strong linkage in the cohort. Approximately 300 gigabases of sequencing data and approximately 85 million unique TCR sequences were included in an early release covering 550 to 650 HLA-typed donors. General conclusions and limits of the study: The authors suggested that the approach could potentially be extended to other disease states and immunological phenotypes. CMV serostatus was the only immune exposure information available for the cohort. The cohort was sequenced for TCR beta chains only, and without alpha or paired-chain data the features that could be detected were limited. The earlier analysis of nearly 600 of the donors excluded over 15 rarely observed V segments, including chromosome 9 orphons, because counts were too low. A later analysis reported that several top co-occurrence clusters appeared linked to parvovirus B19, influenza, CMV and Epstein-Barr virus. A later analysis found that HLA-associated TCR beta chains were more clonally expanded and had lower generation probabilities than equally common non-associated chains. In a later analysis, the rate of TCR association differed among HLA loci, with DRB1 alleles having the most associated TCRs and HLA-C alleles having the fewest. Assigning TCR associations to individual alleles was difficult when HLA alleles, especially DR and DQ, strongly co-occurred. A later analysis found that most CMV-associated TCR beta chains appeared HLA-restricted, with HLA associations seemingly driven largely by CMV exposure. Compared with the approximately 720-donor mean, donors in an Asian-associated ancestry cluster had fewer N-insertions in productive TCRs, according to a later genetic analysis. A cluster of highly shared sequence variants was judged likely to represent a technical artifact of the sequencing pipeline. While some public TCRs were present in many individuals, most TCR sequences turned up only very rarely across donors. The study gave a list of about 160 TCR beta chains associated with cytomegalovirus. Three of the identified cytomegalovirus-associated TCR beta chains were confirmed in vitro to be specific for cytomegalovirus antigens. Some IMGT-functional V segments, including TRBV6-2 and TRBV6-3, could not be told apart with the 87-base-pair reads, so those segments were excluded. In a later analysis, around 17,000 TCR beta sequences were associated with specific HLA alleles at a false discovery rate of 0.05. V-gene and J-gene trimming of TCR beta chains was associated with a missense DCLRE1C variant in a later genetic analysis, and the association was replicated in an independent cohort. Broadly in line with IMGT annotations, most TCR beta V segments showed up in productive rearrangements about 87% or about 30% of the time in an earlier analysis of 587 of the donors. HLA typing was unavailable for some donors at each locus, so association tests used only the typed subset. The classifier was reported to diagnose cytomegalovirus status with high specificity and sensitivity in both the original cohort and the validation cohort. Presence/absence analyses assumed roughly uniform sequencing depth across donors, an assumption that may not hold. Linkage disequilibrium might explain the correlated functional status among segregating V segments, but an unknown experimental factor could not be ruled out. A further reported finding was that TCR beta sequences accurately predicted the HLA-A and HLA-B alleles for most subjects in the first cohort.

This clone was observed once. It has no known antigen specificity. The sample holds no much larger clone one base away, and base qualities are not on file. CDR1 and CDR2 (SGHDT, YYEEEE) derive from the germline V gene. CDR3 length: 13 amino acids, cysteine to phenylalanine. Of all the DNA, just the CDR3 is kept, 39 bases in frame from base 1. Trimming removed 3 bases from V and 12 bases from J, leaving 13 bases between the germline ends. The cohort consisted of hundreds of healthy bone marrow donors. At the time of sampling, all cohort members were nominally healthy, though unrecorded immune exposures were likely present. The donor was CMV seronegative and belonged to the group of roughly 330 seronegative cohort members. A peripheral blood sample was provided by each donor, and peripheral blood mononuclear cells were used for TCR beta sequencing. The Qiagen DNeasy Blood Extraction Kit was used to extract genomic DNA from the blood cell samples.

To prepare the library, the immunoSEQ multiplex PCR assay was applied. A mixture of 60 forward primers for TCR Vbeta segments and 13 reverse primers for TCR Jbeta segments was used in the multiplex PCR. Amplification of the CDR3 region of rearranged TCR beta genes was performed with a multiplex PCR assay on genomic DNA. On the Illumina HiSeq System, the amplified TCR beta libraries were sequenced as 87-base-pair reads. The study's processing was this. In a later analysis, some 80 million unique TCR beta chains were counted across the roughly 670 repertoires, and approximately 11 million of these chains were shared by at least two donors. To remove PCR and sequencing errors, raw reads were error-corrected and collapsed into unique sequences using a nearest-neighbor algorithm that merged closely related sequences. CDR3 sequences were aligned to IMGT reference sequences to assign V, D and J gene segments. For a sequence to be retained, at least a six-nucleotide match to both a V gene segment and a J gene segment was required. Rearrangements were called productive when the CDR3 lacked stop codons and stayed in frame with V and J; all others were non-productive. Following IMGT convention, CDR3 was defined as the stretch from the second conserved V-encoded cysteine up to the conserved J-encoded phenylalanine. The earlier analysis of about 620 of the donors excluded sequences that lacked an unambiguous match to a single V gene segment. In an earlier analysis of a few hundred of the donors, a V segment was called functional when productive rearrangements were above 56.7%, and segregating when the standard deviation between donors exceeded 5%. A statistical classification framework was built to diagnose cytomegalovirus status from the catalog of TCR beta chain sequences. In a later analysis, TCR nucleotide sequences were compared against IMGT/GENE-DB human TR gene sequences so that V and J genes could be assigned. A later analysis assigned CDR3 sequences and most-parsimonious VDJ recombination scenarios with the TCRdist pipeline. In a later analysis, each TCR beta chain was defined by its CDR3 amino acid sequence together with its V-gene family, and reads without a unique V-gene family were excluded. In a later analysis, approximately 590 highly shared, low-generation-probability nucleotide sequences were removed to address suspected cross-contamination and a sequencing artifact. For each public chain, a later analysis derived a clonal expansion index from normalized ranks of inferred template counts within each repertoire. In a later analysis, generation probabilities were computed using a VDJ recombination model fitted to out-of-frame rearrangements, and the results were checked against IGoR. A later analysis scored TCR-TCR, TCR-HLA and TCR-CMV co-occurrence with hypergeometric tests, applying a repertoire-size bias correction to TCR pairs. A later analysis estimated false discovery rates by permuting HLA or CMV assignments 20 times. In a later analysis, co-occurring TCRs were grouped using DBSCAN, and TCRdist sequence similarity was added for clustering within HLA-allele-positive subsets. Co-occurrence clustering excluded repertoires with fewer than 30,000 or more than 120,000 public chains, plus five with anomalous nucleotide sharing. TCRdb limited this immuneACCESS table to in-frame rearrangements with V and J called. A share of clones is missing; checked studies link under half to unresolved V genes, and the rest is unexplained. The DNA was the basis for D and trimming; V, J and clone size are from that table. For this sample the table gives roughly 220,000 clones, of which 60% to 80% were detected only once. The ten largest make up 1.5% to 2% of the sample.

The TCR originated in a woman under 40 in good health and CMV-seronegative. The chain was built from TRBV5-6 and TRBJ1-6; no D gene is confidently identified. The specimen sequenced was PBMCs. The CDR3 sequence is CASSSTTPGPLHF. The DNA reads as follows: TGTGCCAGCAGCTCGACGACTCCGGGACCCCTCCACTTT.